Following are 23 T cell receptor beta chains from one sample sequenced in a study of blood T cells in healthy people across ages. Primers used in a second PCR of roughly 6 to 12 cycles were a sample-barcoded 5' primer and a J-beta primer mix. TCRdb redid the calling of the 5' RACE reads with MiXCR, one entry per CDR3 protein. The table lists 540,000 or so distinct CDR3 sequences, around 24% of them singletons. This sample was also put to use in a study of T cells of mothers and their children.

What was sequenced was blood. All receptors derive from a boy aged 5-17 years in good health.

J is TRBJ1-6 and V is TRBV20-1, with 9 bases matching TRBD1. Germline values: CDR1 DFQATT, CDR2 SNEGSKA (reference sequence). The CDR3 length is 13 residues. V gave up 6 bases and J gave up 9 bases; unmatched junction bases: 6. The DNA of the CDR3 is TGCAGTGCACGGACAGGGGCCCGTTCACCCCTCCACTTT. Encoded protein: CSARTGARSPLHF.

The chain joins TRBV29-1 to TRBJ2-1; possible D gene TRBD2, 6 bases. Trimming cost V 7 bases and J 2 bases, with 12 bases left between them. The CDR3 extends over 13 amino acids. CDR1 and CDR2 from the germline V gene are SQVTM and ANQGSEA. CDR3: CSAGVATYNEQFF. CDR3 bases: TGCAGCGCGGGGGTCGCCACCTACAATGAGCAGTTCTTC.

In regard to this clonotype: Mismatch with germline at one junction end may stem from a read error. This chain connects TRBV28 to TRBJ2-1; no definite D call. Germline V gene sequence: CDR1 MDHEN, CDR2 SYDVKM. The CDR3 sequence is 13 residues long. The CDR3 sequence is CASSTSGPQIPIF. CDR3 bases: TGTGCCAGCAGTACGTCCGGGCCCCAGATCCCGATCTTC. The whole variable domain, filled in from reference TRBV28 and TRBJ2-1, reads DVKVTQSSRYLVKRTGEKVFLECVQDMDHENMFWYRQDPGLGLRLIYFSYDVKMKEKGDIPEGYSVSREKKERFSLILESASTNQTSMYLCASSTSGPQIPIFGPGTRLTVL.

The sample holds a few counts of this clonotype. Written as DNA, the CDR3 is TGTGCCATCAACGGTGCCTCGGGACCGAGCGGGAGTCGTACAGATACGCAGTATTTT. Amino acids: CAINGASGPSGSRTDTQYF. V is TRBV10-3 and J is TRBJ2-3, with TRBD2 matching over 8 bases. CDR1 and CDR2 (germline): ENHRY, SYGVKD. J gave up 3 bases and V 7 bases, and 21 bases lay outside the gene matches. The CDR3 has 19 amino acids.

The genes are TRBV7-8 and TRBJ2-7, with 9 bases identical to TRBD1. Germline CDR1 reads SGHVS; CDR2 reads FQNEAQ. V was pared by 1 base and J by 3 bases, with 1 base of the junction left unmatched. The CDR3 is 14 amino acids. CDR3 protein: CASSLGDRVYEQYF. CDR3 bases: TGTGCCAGCAGCTTAGGGGACAGGGTCTACGAGCAGTACTTC.

This clonotype has just one count. The chain is built from TRBV24-1 and TRBJ1-2; D uncertain. Trimming removed 0 bases at V and 8 bases at J, with 3 bases between. CDR1 is KGHDR, CDR2 SFDVKD, per germline. The CDR3 has 11 residues. This CDR3 is CATSDLGGYTF. The CDR3 DNA is TGTGCCACCAGTGATTTGGGAGGCTACACCTTC.

The sample holds a few counts of this clonotype. The V call is TRBV12-3 or TRBV12-4, the J call TRBJ2-5, with D perhaps TRBD1 (5 bases). CDR3 length equals 14 residues. Trimming took off 5 bases at V and 5 bases at J, with 15 bases between the two ends. The CDR3 coding sequence is TGTGCCAGCAGTCCCGTCAGGGTACGGGAGACCCAGTACTTC. Protein product: CASSPVRVRETQYF.

This clonotype was observed a few times. The V and J genes are TRBV4-1 and TRBJ1-1; TRBD1 might be the D (6 bases). The V and J ends lost 3 bases and 1 base respectively, with 9 bases between them. The germline V gene encodes CDR1 MGHRA and CDR2 YSYEKL. The CDR3 totals 14 residues. The CDR3 loop reads CASSQEGGNTEAFF. The CDR3 nucleotides are TGCGCCAGCAGCCAGGAGGGGGGGAACACTGAAGCTTTCTTT.

The chain recombines TRBV24-1 with TRBJ1-4, with TRBD1 identical over 10 bases. The germline V gene encodes CDR1 KGHDR and CDR2 SFDVKD. This CDR3 region has 15 residues. With V trimmed by 4 bases and J by 5 bases, 3 bases remained unmatched. This chain's CDR3 is CATSDSGQGNEKLFF. CDR3 DNA: TGTGCCACCAGTGACTCGGGACAGGGGAATGAAAAACTGTTTTTT.

This clonotype has a handful of counts. The chain has TRBV6-5 and TRBJ2-7, with 11 bases lining up with TRBD1. Germline assignment: CDR1 MNHEY and CDR2 SVGAGI. This CDR3 has 14 amino acids. J lost 3 bases, V lost 9 bases, and 7 bases had no gene match. CDR3 sequence: CASAPGTGGYEQYF. Here the CDR3 DNA reads TGTGCCAGTGCTCCCGGGACAGGGGGCTACGAGCAGTACTTC.

CDR3 amino acids: CASSATGWGQETQYF. CDR3 nucleotide sequence: TGTGCCAGCAGTGCCACGGGGTGGGGCCAAGAGACCCAGTACTTC. The chain couples TRBV27 to TRBJ2-5; possible D gene TRBD2, 5 bases. Germline-derived CDR1 and CDR2 are MNHEY and SMNVEV (reference sequence). The CDR3 contains 15 residues. V gave up 5 bases and J gave up 1 base, with 14 bases separating them.

The rearrangement links TRBV18 to TRBJ1-2, with unresolved D. This CDR3 has 15 residues. CDR1 KGHSH and CDR2 LQKENI come from the germline V gene. Trimming cost V 2 bases and J 5 bases, with 15 bases left between them. The DNA for the CDR3 is TGTGCCAGCTCACCAACGGGGAACGGGAGATATGGCTACACCTTC. Amino acids: CASSPTGNGRYGYTF.

This clonotype was seen a handful of times. The genes are TRBV7-9 and TRBJ2-2; weak D call: TRBD1 (6 bases). Per the germline V gene, CDR1 is SEHNR and CDR2 is FQNEAQ (reference sequence). The germline V and J ends were trimmed by 5 bases and 5 bases, with 15 bases remaining between them. This CDR3 region has 15 residues. In nucleotides, the CDR3 is TGTGCCAGCAGCCCAGCCCAGGGGTTAACCGGGGAGCTGTTTTTT. It yields the protein CASSPAQGLTGELFF.

The CDR3 loop reads CASTINRGMNTEAFF. The CDR3 region has the DNA TGTGCCAGCACCATAAACAGGGGCATGAACACTGAAGCTTTCTTT. V is TRBV28 and J is TRBJ1-1, with 7 positions matching TRBD1. The CDR3 totals 15 residues. Germline V gene lookup returns CDR1 MDHEN and CDR2 SYDVKM. The V segment lost 7 bases and the J segment 0 bases; nucleotides outside the gene matches: 8.

This clonotype was recorded a few times. V is TRBV7-2 and J is TRBJ2-5; D gene uncertain. Germline values: CDR1 SGHTA, CDR2 FQGNSA. The V and J ends lost 5 bases and 3 bases respectively, with 16 bases between them. CDR3 length: 15 residues. CDR3 bases: TGTGCCAGCAGCCGACGGGTAAGGGCCGAAGAGACCCAGTACTTC. Translation: CASSRRVRAEETQYF.

This clonotype showed up just once. This chain joins TRBV20-1 and TRBJ2-7; 9 bases match TRBD1. Near its end, the DNA agrees better with TRBJ2-1, so the J call may be wrong. The CDR3 is made up of 15 amino acids. Germline values: CDR1 DFQATT, CDR2 SNEGSKA (reference sequence). The CDR3 coding sequence is TGCAGTGCTACTTTCCGGGACAGGGCCACGAATGAGCAGTTCTTC. As protein: CSATFRDRATNEQFF.

The gene calls are TRBV18 and TRBJ1-4; 7 bases are a match to TRBD1. The ends lost 1 base at V and 0 bases at J; junction bases unmatched: 2. Germline loops: CDR1 KGHSH, CDR2 LQKENI. This CDR3 has 16 residues. CDR3 residues: CASSPLGTATNEKLFF. Here the CDR3 DNA reads TGTGCCAGCTCACCACTAGGGACAGCAACTAATGAAAAACTGTTTTTT.

This chain joins TRBV4-3 and TRBJ2-1, with 7 nucleotides matching TRBD2. The CDR3 extends over 17 amino acids. Germline trimming cut 0 bases from V and 0 bases from J; bases unmatched to any gene: 5. Germline V gene data show CDR1 as LGHNA and CDR2 as YSLEER. Written as DNA, the CDR3 is TGCGCCAGCAGCCAAGATGGCGGGGGAGACTCCTACAATGAGCAGTTCTTC. It codes for CASSQDGGGDSYNEQFF.

This clonotype was found many times. V is TRBV29-1 and J is TRBJ1-1; no definite D call. Per germline, CDR1 SQVTM and CDR2 ANQGSEA. Trimming removed 2 bases at V and 3 bases at J, with 4 bases between. The CDR3 consists of 11 residues. The CDR3 loop is CSVETYTEAFF. The DNA for the CDR3 is TGCAGCGTTGAAACCTACACTGAAGCTTTCTTT.

This chain uses TRBV5-1 with TRBJ2-4; possible D gene TRBD2, 5 bases. V shed 4 bases and J shed 6 bases, with 14 bases lying between them. CDR1 and CDR2 from the germline V gene are SGHRS and YFSETQ. This CDR3 has 14 residues. CDR3 loop: CASSPGSAANIQYF. In nucleotides, the CDR3 is TGCGCCAGCAGCCCGGGGTCAGCGGCAAACATTCAGTACTTC. Variable domain in full (rest from reference TRBV5-1 and TRBJ2-4): KAGVTQTPRYLIKTRGQQVTLSCSPISGHRSVSWYQQTPGQGLQFLFEYFSETQRNKGNFPGRFSGRQFSNSRSEMNVSTLELGDSALYLCASSPGSAANIQYFGAGTRLSVL.

The table lists this clonotype with many counts. The rearrangement joins TRBV29-1 to TRBJ2-5, with 9 bases fitting TRBD1. The J call may be incorrect, as the DNA end agrees better with TRBJ2-7. The CDR3 is 12 residues long. Germline values: CDR1 SQVTM, CDR2 ANQGSEA. The CDR3 bases are TGCAGCGTATCCGGGACAGGGAACGAGCAGTACTTC. Translated: CSVSGTGNEQYF.

A few counts support this clonotype. The J gene is TRBJ1-1, the V gene TRBV5-1; D possibly corresponds to TRBD1 (5 bases). This CDR3 spans 16 amino acids. Germline V CDR1 and CDR2: SGHRS, YFSETQ. Between the trimmed V and J ends, which lost 2 bases and 2 bases, there was a span of 16 bases. The CDR3, as DNA: TGCGCCAGCAGCTTCCCAACAGGTGACAGAAACACTGAAGCTTTCTTT. This sequence encodes CASSFPTGDRNTEAFF.

This clonotype showed up just a few times. The chain employs TRBV20-1 and TRBJ2-5, with D uncertain. The CDR3 totals 11 residues. The germline V gene has CDR1 DFQATT and CDR2 SNEGSKA (reference sequence). V was cut by 6 bases and J by 9 bases, with 14 bases left in between. The CDR3 coding sequence is TGCAGTGCGGCGGTACGGGCGGCCCAGTACTTC. Protein product: CSAAVRAAQYF.